This entry is about one T cell receptor (beta chain). Its antigen is unknown. Germline values: CDR1 MGHRA, CDR2 YSYEKL. After removal of 4 bases from V and 1 base from J, the junction contained 6 bases not matched to a gene. The CDR3 has 16 amino acids. The data derive from a study of cytomegalovirus exposure and HLA in healthy donors. Findings of the study overall: Over 150 TCR beta chains were listed as cytomegalovirus-associated. An observed cluster of highly shared sequence variants was recorded as a likely sequencing artifact. Previous analysis showed most TCR beta V segments were productive about 90% or about 30% of the time. Among the most significant clusters, several appeared linked to common viral pathogens in a later analysis.

60 Vbeta and 13 Jbeta primers were used in PCR. Assay used: immunoSEQ multiplex PCR; TCRdb lists only in-frame clones, some missing. This table holds around 130,000 clones, around 74% found once. The sequence derives from a man aged 35 to 55 in good health and CMV-seropositive. The rearrangement joins TRBV4-1 to TRBJ2-7; 11 bases map to TRBD1. The source material was PBMCs. In nucleotides, the CDR3 is TGCGCCAGCAGCCCTCTGGACAGGGGGCTGTCCTACGAGCAGTACTTC. Protein product: CASSPLDRGLSYEQYF.